This T cell receptor (beta chain) originates from a study of Graves' ophthalmopathy and Graves' hyperthyroidism. The CDR3 extends over 14 amino acids. V lost 5 bases, J lost 3 bases, and 14 bases lay in between. Orbital computed tomography, together with clinical symptoms, serum thyroxine, TRAb and thyroid ultrasound, was used for diagnosis. RNA transcripts provided the template for amplifying TCR beta CDR3 regions. HTBI-primed RT-PCR formed the first round, and a multiplex PCR formed the second. TCRdb recomputed calls from the multiplex PCR reads with MiXCR, one row per CDR3 protein. This sample has about 620,000 distinct CDR3 sequences, with approximately 22% found just once. Ten or more counts support this clonotype.

Sequenced: peripheral blood. V usage is TRBV12-3 or TRBV12-4 and J usage is TRBJ2-7; D possibly corresponds to TRBD1 (6 bases). The sequence was obtained from a woman aged 18-29 years with stable Graves' hyperthyroidism. Some clones in this sample may be carry-over from other donors' samples. The CDR3 DNA sequence: TGTGCCAGCAGTACGACGGGACAAATCTACGAGCAGTACTTC. It encodes CASSTTGQIYEQYF.